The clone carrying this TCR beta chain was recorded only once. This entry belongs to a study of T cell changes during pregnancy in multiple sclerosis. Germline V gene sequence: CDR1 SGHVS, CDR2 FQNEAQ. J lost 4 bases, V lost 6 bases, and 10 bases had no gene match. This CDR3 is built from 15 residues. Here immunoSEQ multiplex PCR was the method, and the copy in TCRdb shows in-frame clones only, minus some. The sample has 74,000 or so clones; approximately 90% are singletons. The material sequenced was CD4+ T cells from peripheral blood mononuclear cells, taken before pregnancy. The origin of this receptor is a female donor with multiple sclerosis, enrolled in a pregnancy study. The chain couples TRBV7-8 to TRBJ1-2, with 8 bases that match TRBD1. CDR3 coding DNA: TGTGCCAGCAGGTTACAGACAGGGGCGGGCTATGGCTACACCTTC. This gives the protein CASRLQTGAGYGYTF.